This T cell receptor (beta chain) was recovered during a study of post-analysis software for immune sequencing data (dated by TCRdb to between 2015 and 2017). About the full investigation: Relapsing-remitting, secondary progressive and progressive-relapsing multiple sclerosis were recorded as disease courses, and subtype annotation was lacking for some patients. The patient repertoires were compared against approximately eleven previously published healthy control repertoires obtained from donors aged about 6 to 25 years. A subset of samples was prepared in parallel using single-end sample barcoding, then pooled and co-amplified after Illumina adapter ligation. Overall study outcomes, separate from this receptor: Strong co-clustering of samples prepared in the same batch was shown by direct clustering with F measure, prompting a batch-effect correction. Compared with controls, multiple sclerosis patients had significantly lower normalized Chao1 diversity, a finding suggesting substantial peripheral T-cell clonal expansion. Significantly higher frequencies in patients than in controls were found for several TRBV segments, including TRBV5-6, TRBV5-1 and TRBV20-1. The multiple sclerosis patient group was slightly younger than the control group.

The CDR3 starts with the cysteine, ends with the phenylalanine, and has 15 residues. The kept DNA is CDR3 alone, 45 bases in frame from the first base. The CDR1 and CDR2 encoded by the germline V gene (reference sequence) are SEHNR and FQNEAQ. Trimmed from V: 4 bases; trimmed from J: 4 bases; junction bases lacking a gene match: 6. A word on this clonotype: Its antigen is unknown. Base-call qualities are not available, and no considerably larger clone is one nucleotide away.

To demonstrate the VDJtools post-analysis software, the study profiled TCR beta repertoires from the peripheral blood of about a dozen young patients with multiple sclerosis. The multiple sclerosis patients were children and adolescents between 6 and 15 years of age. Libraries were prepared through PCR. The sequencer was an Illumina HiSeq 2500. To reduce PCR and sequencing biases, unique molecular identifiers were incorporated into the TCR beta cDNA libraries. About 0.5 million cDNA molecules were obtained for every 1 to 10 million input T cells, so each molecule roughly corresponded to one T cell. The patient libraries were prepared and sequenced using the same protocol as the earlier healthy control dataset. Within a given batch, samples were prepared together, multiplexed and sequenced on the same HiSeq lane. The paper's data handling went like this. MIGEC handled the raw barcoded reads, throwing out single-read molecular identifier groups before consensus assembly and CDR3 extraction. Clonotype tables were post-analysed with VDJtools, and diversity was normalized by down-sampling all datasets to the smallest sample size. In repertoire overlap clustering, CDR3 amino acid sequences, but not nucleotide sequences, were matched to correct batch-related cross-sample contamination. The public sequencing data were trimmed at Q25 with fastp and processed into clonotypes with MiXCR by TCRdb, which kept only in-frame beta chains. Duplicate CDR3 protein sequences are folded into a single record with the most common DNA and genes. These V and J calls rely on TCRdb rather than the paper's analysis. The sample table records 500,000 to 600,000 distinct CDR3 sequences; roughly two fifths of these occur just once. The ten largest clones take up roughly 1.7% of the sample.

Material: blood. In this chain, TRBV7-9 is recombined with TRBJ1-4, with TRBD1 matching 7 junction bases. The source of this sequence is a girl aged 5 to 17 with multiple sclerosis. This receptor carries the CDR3 CASSSTGPINEKLFF. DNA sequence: TGTGCCAGCAGCTCGACAGGGCCAATTAATGAAAAACTGTTTTTT.